This TCR beta chain was obtained from a study of cytomegalovirus exposure and HLA in healthy donors. The PCR contained 60 Vbeta and 13 Jbeta primers. Generated by immunoSEQ multiplex PCR, the TCRdb table keeps only in-frame clones and is missing some. The sample carries about 150,000 clones, approximately 88% recorded once. Every donor was a healthy person donating bone marrow. About this clone itself: Antigen specificity is unknown.

Study-level findings and limits: One cluster of highly shared sequence variants probably arose as a sequencing artifact. HLA-A and HLA-B allele assignments for most subjects were reportedly predicted accurately using TCR beta sequences.

Sequenced sample: PBMCs. The TCR was taken from a woman between 35 and 50 years old in good health and CMV-seronegative.

CDR3 bases: TGTGCCAGCACCCTATTGGACAGGAGAACCTTC. Amino acids: CASTLLDRRTF. The chain employs TRBV7-9 and TRBJ1-2, with 7 bases aligning to TRBD1. The CDR3 runs to 11 residues. V trimming: 7 bases; J trimming: 14 bases; junction bases outside the gene matches: 10. CDR1 and CDR2 (germline): SEHNR, FQNEAQ (reference sequence).